The rows below give T cell receptor beta chains drawn from one sample of a study of glioma-infiltrating T cells after dendritic cell vaccination. Clones were read by immunoSEQ multiplex PCR, and TCRdb kept only the in-frame ones, dropping some. The sample has just under 60,000 clones, about 86% seen once. Source: blood, taken after dendritic cell vaccination. These receptor sequences come from a human donor with glioblastoma. CDR3s include the opening cysteine and the closing phenylalanine or tryptophan. The order of the fields is J gene, V gene, clone size, D gene, CDR3 protein, CDR3 DNA. D genes are given only for firm matches. Only some rows state a clone size, as once, few, many or a class for expanded clones.

J: TRBJ2-1
V: TRBV10-2
size: -
D: TRBD1
CDR3: CASSRGDSSYNEQFF
DNA: TGCGCCAGCAGTCGAGGGGACAGCTCCTACAATGAGCAGTTCTTC

J: TRBJ1-1
V: TRBV5-4
size: few
D: -
CDR3: CASSSYRNTEAFF
DNA: TGTGCCAGCAGCTCGTACAGGAACACTGAAGCTTTCTTT

J: TRBJ1-1
V: TRBV5-4
size: -
D: TRBD1
CDR3: CASSSTGGTEAFF
DNA: TGTGCCAGCAGCTCTACAGGGGGCACTGAAGCTTTCTTT

J: TRBJ2-3
V: TRBV7-3
size: -
D: -
CDR3: CASSFNAEQERQYF
DNA: TGTGCCAGCAGCTTTAATGCCGAGCAGGAAAGGCAGTATTTT

J: TRBJ2-7
V: TRBV27
size: -
D: TRBD2
CDR3: CASRRTSGTYEQYF
DNA: TGTGCCAGCAGGAGGACTAGCGGAACCTACGAGCAGTACTTC

J: TRBJ1-2
V: TRBV5-1
size: -
D: TRBD1
CDR3: CASSLFAQGDGYTF
DNA: TGCGCCAGCAGCTTGTTCGCCCAGGGGGATGGCTACACCTTC

J: TRBJ2-7
V: TRBV4-2
size: -
D: -
CDR3: CASSQWGRDEQYF
DNA: TGTGCCAGCAGCCAATGGGGGCGCGACGAGCAGTACTTC

J: TRBJ1-4
V: TRBV4-1
size: -
D: -
CDR3: CASSQVQGRTNEKLFF
DNA: TGCGCCAGCAGCCAAGTACAGGGACGGACTAATGAAAAACTGTTTTTT

J: TRBJ2-5
V: TRBV5-6
size: once
D: -
CDR3: CASDLRGQETQYF
DNA: TGTGCCAGCGACCTAAGGGGACAAGAGACCCAGTACTTC

J: TRBJ2-5
V: TRBV25-1
size: -
D: TRBD2
CDR3: CASSEVRGAGETQYF
DNA: TGTGCCAGCAGTGAAGTGCGGGGGGCTGGGGAGACCCAGTACTTC

J: TRBJ1-2
V: TRBV5-8
size: -
D: -
CDR3: CASSFQGYGYTF
DNA: TGTGCCAGCAGCTTTCAGGGCTATGGCTACACCTTC

J: TRBJ1-5
V: TRBV6-5
size: -
D: -
CDR3: CASSRDRGNQPQHF
DNA: TGTGCCAGCAGTCGCGACCGGGGCAATCAGCCCCAGCATTTT

J: TRBJ2-5
V: TRBV10-1
size: -
D: -
CDR3: CASSESYGEETQYF
DNA: TGCGCCAGCAGTGAGTCTTACGGGGAAGAGACCCAGTACTTC

J: TRBJ2-1
V: TRBV10-1
size: -
D: TRBD1
CDR3: CASSTSQGAEQFF
DNA: TGCGCCAGCAGTACTTCTCAGGGGGCTGAGCAGTTCTTC

J: TRBJ1-1
V: TRBV9
size: -
D: -
CDR3: CASSVVGSEVLDTEAFF
DNA: TGTGCCAGCAGCGTAGTGGGATCGGAGGTATTGGACACTGAAGCTTTCTTT

J: TRBJ1-1
V: TRBV30
size: few
D: -
CDR3: CAWSAGQRDWAEAFF
DNA: TGTGCCTGGAGTGCGGGCCAGAGGGATTGGGCTGAAGCTTTCTTT